Shown below are 16 T cell receptor beta chains from a single sample sequenced in a study of T cells after yellow fever vaccination. From the 5' RACE reads, TCRdb called clonotypes with MiXCR, one entry per CDR3 protein. This table holds approximately 550,000 distinct CDR3 sequences, over 15% found once. Sequencing was performed on PBMCs, taken 15 days after the yellow fever booster vaccination. The source of these receptors is a man aged 25-45 years who received the YFV17D yellow fever vaccine.

Only a few counts were recorded for this clonotype. The CDR3 here is CASSSRDSSTGELFF. In DNA form, the CDR3 reads TGCGCCAGCAGCTCCCGGGACAGTTCTACCGGGGAGCTGTTTTTT. This rearrangement joins TRBV5-1 to TRBJ2-2; 7 nucleotides align to TRBD1. The CDR3 is 15 residues long. The V gene end was trimmed by 3 bases and the J gene end by 5 bases; junction bases not matched to a gene: 7. Germline V lookup: CDR1 SGHRS, CDR2 YFSETQ.

This clonotype was recorded a few times. The chain uses TRBV2 and TRBJ2-1; unclear D gene. Germline loops: CDR1 SNHLY, CDR2 FYNNEI. Trimming shortened V by 5 bases and J by 7 bases, and 15 bases separated the two germline ends. The CDR3 has 14 residues. CDR3 amino acids: CASSLTTVRNEQFF. CDR3 bases: TGTGCCAGCAGTTTGACGACCGTAAGGAATGAGCAGTTCTTC.

This clonotype was detected only a few times. The chain combines TRBV6-4 with TRBJ2-3; maybe TRBD2 (5 bases). CDR1 and CDR2 (germline): MRHNA, SNTAGT. Trimming took off 2 bases at V and 4 bases at J, with 13 bases between the two ends. CDR3 size: 15 residues. CDR3 nucleotides: TGTGCCAGCAGTGACCCCGGGTCCGGGGCAGATACGCAGTATTTT. Amino acid sequence: CASSDPGSGADTQYF.

This clonotype came up once. The genes are TRBV21-1 and TRBJ1-1; the table's D call of TRBD1 was not tested on the DNA. TRBV21-1 is tagged as a pseudogene. The CDR3 consists of 15 residues. The CDR3, as DNA: TGTGCCAGCAGCAACAGGAGACAGGGGGACACTGAAGCTTTCTTT. This codes for CASSNRRQGDTEAFF.

The CDR3 region is CSVATGFEQYF. CDR3 nucleotides: TGCAGCGTGGCCACAGGGTTCGAGCAGTACTTC. The chain uses TRBV29-1 and TRBJ2-7, with a weak D call TRBD1 (6 bases). Trimming cost V 6 bases and J 6 bases, with 12 bases left between them. The CDR3 contains 11 residues. Germline CDR1 and CDR2: SQVTM and ANQGSEA.

The chain uses TRBV20-1 and TRBJ2-1, with 7 nucleotides matching TRBD2. Trimming removed 0 bases from V and 7 bases from J; junction bases left unmatched: 9. The germline V gene has CDR1 DFQATT and CDR2 SNEGSKA (reference sequence). The CDR3 runs to 15 residues. The CDR3 sequence is CSARDTAGVRNEQFF. The DNA for the CDR3 is TGCAGTGCTAGAGATACGGCGGGAGTGAGGAATGAGCAGTTCTTC.

This clonotype was seen more than once but under ten times. This chain uses TRBV2 with TRBJ2-1; no clear D. V was pared by 4 bases and J by 2 bases, with 6 bases between. CDR1 is SNHLY, CDR2 FYNNEI, per germline. The length of the CDR3 is 13 residues. CDR3 amino acids: CASSASAYNEQFF. In DNA form, the CDR3 reads TGTGCCAGCAGTGCTTCGGCCTACAATGAGCAGTTCTTC.

The rearrangement uses TRBV5-1 and TRBJ1-4; no definite D call. V dropped 0 bases and J dropped 5 bases, with 11 bases sitting between them. CDR1 and CDR2 (germline): SGHRS, YFSETQ. This CDR3 region has 15 residues. The CDR3 nucleotides are TGCGCCAGCAGCTTGGCGGGCTCTTTGAATGAAAAACTGTTTTTT. Encoded protein: CASSLAGSLNEKLFF.

This clonotype has just a few counts. J is TRBJ2-5 and V is TRBV21-1; the table names TRBD1, a call not compared with the DNA. TRBV21-1 is reported as a pseudogene. This CDR3 contains 15 residues. CDR3 loop: CASGQWDRAKETQYF. CDR3 bases: TGTGCCAGCGGACAGTGGGACAGGGCCAAAGAGACCCAGTACTTC.

The chain is built from TRBV9 and TRBJ2-7, with TRBD1 identical over 8 bases. V gave up 4 bases and J gave up 3 bases; unmatched junction bases: 9. The CDR3 extends over 15 amino acids. Germline CDR1 and CDR2: SGDLS and YYNGEE. The CDR3 region has the DNA TGTGCCAGCAGCCCGAGTGGGACAGGTTACTACGAGCAGTACTTC. Protein: CASSPSGTGYYEQYF. Full variable domain (outside the CDR3, taken from reference TRBV9 and TRBJ2-7): DSGVTQTPKHLITATGQRVTLRCSPRSGDLSVYWYQQSLDQGLQFLIQYYNGEERAKGNILERFSAQQFPDLHSELNLSSLELGDSALYFCASSPSGTGYYEQYFGPGTRLTVT.

V is TRBV27 and J is TRBJ1-1; perhaps TRBD1 as D (5 bases). Germline CDR1 and CDR2: MNHEY and SMNVEV (reference sequence). The CDR3 covers 14 residues. Trimming pared 5 bases from V and 5 bases from J, leaving 15 bases between. The CDR3 protein is CASSTQGSGTEAFF. Written as DNA, the CDR3 is TGTGCCAGCAGTACGCAGGGTTCGGGAACTGAAGCTTTCTTT.

The rearrangement joins TRBV4-3 to TRBJ2-7, with 10 bases lining up with TRBD2. The CDR3 consists of 16 residues. J was trimmed by 2 bases and V by 1 base; bases with no gene match: 5. In germline, CDR1 is LGHNA, CDR2 YSLEER. In DNA form, the CDR3 reads TGCGCCAGCAGCCAAGCCTTGACTAGCGGGCCCTACGAGCAGTACTTC. It specifies CASSQALTSGPYEQYF.

J is TRBJ2-1 and V is TRBV11-2, with TRBD2 identical over 8 bases. CDR3 length equals 16 residues. Germline V lookup: CDR1 SGHAT, CDR2 FQNNGV. V shed 3 bases and J 5 bases; nucleotides not matched to a gene: 9. Here the CDR3 reads CASSLIAGRVHNEQFF. CDR3 coding DNA: TGTGCCAGCAGCTTGATAGCGGGGCGGGTCCACAATGAGCAGTTCTTC.

This chain joins TRBV5-6 and TRBJ2-7; TRBD1 might be the D (6 bases). CDR1 is SGHDT, CDR2 YYEEEE, per germline. Trimming left V 4 bases short and J 2 bases short, with 10 bases between. The CDR3 runs 13 residues. CDR3 DNA: TGTGCCAGCAGCATCCAGGGGCCCTACGAGCAGTACTTC. Its translation: CASSIQGPYEQYF.

Only a few counts were recorded for this clonotype. The V and J genes are TRBV12-5 and TRBJ2-7, with D possibly matching TRBD1 (6 bases). Germline CDR1 is LGHNT and CDR2 is FRNRAP. V was clipped by 3 bases and J by 2 bases, with 17 bases between them. The CDR3 spans 16 residues. The CDR3 nucleotides read TGTGCTAGTGGTTTCCCTACAGGGATGTCCACCTACGAGCAGTACTTC. Protein: CASGFPTGMSTYEQYF. The full variable domain, rest sourced from reference TRBV12-5 and TRBJ2-7, is DARVTQTPRHKVTEMGQEVTMRCQPILGHNTVFWYRQTMMQGLELLAYFRNRAPLDDSGMPKDRFSAEMPDATLATLKIQPSEPRDSAVYFCASGFPTGMSTYEQYFGPGTRLTVT.

This clonotype was observed a few times. The CDR3 DNA reads as TGTGCCATCAAGGGGAACCTAGCGGGAGGGCCAGATACGCAGTATTTT. It encodes CAIKGNLAGGPDTQYF. V gene TRBV10-3 combines with J gene TRBJ2-3; 12 bases are shared with TRBD2. V was pared by 7 bases and J by 4 bases, with 9 bases of the junction left unmatched. Germline V gives CDR1 ENHRY, CDR2 SYGVKD. This CDR3 is 16 amino acids long.